Each of the 9 T cell receptor beta chains below was sequenced from the same sample in a study of cytotoxic CD8 clonotypes in ibrutinib-treated CLL. TCRdb keeps only in-frame clones here, not all; method: immunoSEQ multiplex PCR. The sample contains 270,000 or so clones, roughly three quarters of which appear only once. Here the sequenced sample was PBMCs, taken at disease progression, from a patient treated with ibrutinib. The receptors were gathered from a human donor with chronic lymphocytic leukemia.

The chain couples TRBV12-5 to TRBJ2-3; D is possibly TRBD1 or TRBD2 (5 bases each). The CDR3 extends over 22 amino acids. The germline gives CDR1 LGHNT, CDR2 FRNRAP. Trimming stripped 1 base from V and 2 bases from J, with 31 bases between. The CDR3 loop is CASGLAAWDLYTRSVFTDTQYF. Here the CDR3 DNA reads TGTGCTAGTGGTTTGGCTGCATGGGACCTCTACACAAGGAGTGTGTTCACAGATACGCAGTATTTT. The whole variable domain, filled in from reference TRBV12-5 and TRBJ2-3, reads DARVTQTPRHKVTEMGQEVTMRCQPILGHNTVFWYRQTMMQGLELLAYFRNRAPLDDSGMPKDRFSAEMPDATLATLKIQPSEPRDSAVYFCASGLAAWDLYTRSVFTDTQYFGPGTRLTVL.

This rearrangement joins TRBV6-6 to TRBJ2-7, with a tentative D call TRBD1 (5 bases). V was cut by 8 bases and J by 3 bases, with 8 bases left in between. The CDR3 extends over 11 amino acids. From germline, CDR1 is MNHNY and CDR2 SVGAGI (reference sequence). The CDR3 bases are TGTGCCAGCGGGGCTTTCTACGAGCAGTACTTC. Translating it yields CASGAFYEQYF.

V is TRBV5-4 and J is TRBJ1-2; D is undetermined. The germline V gene encodes CDR1 SGHNT and CDR2 YYREEE (reference sequence). This CDR3 region has 16 residues. Trimming shortened V by 0 bases and J by 0 bases, and 12 bases separated the two germline ends. The CDR3: CASSLASPKTNYGYTF. The CDR3 DNA reads TGTGCCAGCAGCTTGGCCAGTCCGAAAACTAACTATGGCTACACCTTC.

V usage is TRBV5-4 and J usage is TRBJ2-1; 7 bases fit TRBD2. Trimming removed 5 bases from V and 6 bases from J; junction bases left unmatched: 8. Germline V gives CDR1 SGHNT, CDR2 YYREEE (reference sequence). The CDR3 runs 14 residues. CDR3 protein: CASRGRAEGNEQFF. The CDR3 DNA reads as TGTGCCAGCAGGGGGAGGGCCGAAGGCAATGAGCAGTTCTTC.

J is TRBJ2-3 and V is TRBV6-5; TRBD2 matches 7 bases. V was clipped by 2 bases and J by 5 bases; unmatched bases: 1. Germline V gene data show CDR1 as MNHEY and CDR2 as SVGAGI. The CDR3 runs 13 residues. As DNA, the CDR3 is TGTGCCAGCAGTTACACGGGGGGAGATACGCAGTATTTT. Amino acid sequence: CASSYTGGDTQYF.

The rearrangement uses TRBV15 and TRBJ1-2, with TRBD1 matching over 9 bases. This CDR3 region has 16 residues. V lost 2 bases to trimming and J lost 7 bases; unmatched junction nucleotides: 11. Germline values: CDR1 LNHNV, CDR2 YYDKDF (reference sequence). In DNA form, the CDR3 reads TGTGCCACCAGCAGATACCTCCGGGACAGGGAGTTTGGCTACACCTTC. Its protein product is CATSRYLRDREFGYTF.

The chain uses TRBV5-1 and TRBJ2-3; weak D call: TRBD1 (6 bases). The V and J ends lost 2 bases and 10 bases respectively, with 14 bases between them. CDR1 and CDR2 (germline): SGHRS, YFSETQ. The CDR3 is made up of 13 amino acids. The CDR3 sequence: CASSLQGPGAQYF. CDR3 in DNA: TGCGCCAGCAGCTTACAGGGACCTGGGGCGCAGTATTTT.

The table lists this clone with a few counts. One junction end does not reproduce the germline sequence, and a read error may be involved. V gene TRBV11-2 combines with J gene TRBJ2-3; D not certain. There are 12 residues in the CDR3. Germline V gene sequence: CDR1 SGHAT, CDR2 FQNNGV. The CDR3: CASSLGPFGVDF. CDR3 nucleotides: TGTGCCAGCAGCTTAGGCCCCTTCGGTGTGGATTTT.

This clone was seen only a few times. The chain is built from TRBV11-2 and TRBJ1-5; 8 nucleotides agree with TRBD1. The junction had 4 bases not matched to a gene; V was cut back by 2 bases and J by 4 bases. This CDR3 is 15 amino acids long. Germline V gene lookup returns CDR1 SGHAT and CDR2 FQNNGV. CDR3 loop: CASSLTRTGNQPQHF. The CDR3, as DNA: TGTGCCAGCAGCTTAACGAGGACAGGGAATCAGCCCCAGCATTTT.